These 21 T cell receptor beta chains originate from one sample sequenced in a study of blood T cell repertoires in COVID-19. TCRdb's table, derived via immunoSEQ multiplex PCR, lists solely in-frame clones and lacks some. The sample yields about 330,000 clones, around 90% seen once. The source material was PBMCs or T cells enriched from blood (not recorded which). These receptors all come from a woman in her twenties or thirties who had recovered from COVID-19.

The chain joins TRBV6-5 to TRBJ2-3; a weak D match, TRBD2 (6 bases). This CDR3 has 15 residues. Germline assignment: CDR1 MNHEY and CDR2 SVGAGI. Between the trimmed V and J ends, which lost 7 bases and 4 bases, there was a span of 18 bases. CDR3 nucleotide sequence: TGTGCCAGCATGCGGGCTGGCGGGGCGGCAGATACGCAGTATTTT. The encoded protein is CASMRAGGAADTQYF.

The rearrangement uses TRBV4-3 and TRBJ2-1; 8 bases align to TRBD2. With 3 bases clipped from V and 6 bases from J, the junction kept 4 bases outside the gene matches. Germline assignment: CDR1 LGHNA and CDR2 YSLEER. The CDR3 runs 14 residues. CDR3 in amino acids: CASSQSGGLNEQFF. In nucleotides, the CDR3 is TGCGCCAGCAGCCAGTCGGGAGGGCTCAATGAGCAGTTCTTC.

The J gene is TRBJ1-5, the V gene TRBV10-2; 7 bases agree with TRBD1. Germline V CDR1 and CDR2: WSHSY, SAAADI. The CDR3 is made up of 14 amino acids. J lost 10 bases, V lost 6 bases, and 12 bases had no gene match. CDR3 protein: CASSTGALSAPQHF. The CDR3 DNA follows: TGCGCCAGCAGCACAGGGGCCCTATCAGCCCCCCAGCATTTT.

This chain uses TRBV7-9 with TRBJ1-1, with D possibly matching TRBD1 (6 bases). Germline CDR1 SEHNR, CDR2 FQNEAQ (reference sequence). Trimming stripped 4 bases from V and 6 bases from J, with 9 bases between. The CDR3 runs to 12 residues. CDR3 DNA: TGTGCCAGCAGCTCGGACAGCGCTGAAGCTTTCTTT. It yields the protein CASSSDSAEAFF.

The genes are TRBV13 and TRBJ2-5; TRBD2 agrees at 8 bases. The CDR3 length is 13 residues. Trimming at V came to 4 bases and at J to 4 bases, leaving 2 bases not matched to a gene. CDR1 and CDR2 (germline): PRHDT, FYEKMQ (reference sequence). DNA of the CDR3: TGTGCCAGCAGCTCGGGACTAGGAGAGACCCAGTACTTC. This codes for CASSSGLGETQYF.

This clone was picked up one time. The CDR3 sequence: CASSVESFEQYF. The CDR3 region has the DNA TGTGCCAGCAGTGTCGAGTCTTTTGAGCAGTACTTC. This chain uses TRBV2 with TRBJ2-7; D is unclear. The CDR3 length is 12 residues. V lost 4 bases to trimming and J lost 7 bases, with 11 bases between them. In germline, CDR1 is SNHLY, CDR2 FYNNEI.

The chain has TRBV4-3 and TRBJ2-3; TRBD2 agrees at 14 bases. The germline V gene has CDR1 LGHNA and CDR2 YSLEER. The CDR3 length is 16 residues. With V trimmed by 3 bases and J by 6 bases, 5 bases remained unmatched. The CDR3 loop is CASSQGTSGGRDTQYF. For the CDR3, the DNA is TGCGCCAGCAGCCAGGGGACTAGCGGGGGAAGGGATACGCAGTATTTT.

V gene TRBV28 combines with J gene TRBJ2-7; no clear D gene. V was cut by 1 base and J by 6 bases, with 7 bases left in between. Germline CDR1 and CDR2: MDHEN and SYDVKM. The CDR3 has 12 amino acids. CDR3 protein: CASSLLRAEQYF. The CDR3, as DNA: TGTGCCAGCAGTTTATTAAGAGCCGAGCAGTACTTC.

The V and J genes are TRBV18 and TRBJ1-5, with D possibly TRBD1 on 5 matching bases. CDR3 length: 15 residues. Trimming left V 0 bases short and J 9 bases short, with 15 bases between. The germline V gene encodes CDR1 KGHSH and CDR2 LQKENI. The CDR3 sequence: CASSPPGRDWGPQHF. The CDR3, as DNA: TGTGCCAGCTCACCACCAGGCAGGGATTGGGGGCCCCAGCATTTT.

The chain links TRBV3-1 (or the pseudogene TRBV3-2) to TRBJ2-7, with 7 positions matching TRBD1. The junction had 3 bases not matched to a gene; V was cut back by 5 bases and J by 2 bases. The CDR3 covers 13 residues. CDR1 and CDR2 (germline): LGHDT, YNNKEL (reference sequence). DNA for the CDR3: TGTGCCAGCAGCTCGACAGGGCCCTACGAGCAGTACTTC. Its translation is CASSSTGPYEQYF.

This chain connects TRBV7-3 to TRBJ2-5, with D perhaps TRBD1 (6 bases). The ends were cut back, 2 bases at V and 5 bases at J, with 9 bases in the middle. The germline gives CDR1 SGHTA, CDR2 FQGTGA. CDR3 size: 13 residues. CDR3 DNA sequence: TGTGCCAGCAGCTTAGCAGGGGCTGAGACCCAGTACTTC. Translating gives CASSLAGAETQYF.

V gene TRBV7-3 combines with J gene TRBJ2-1; D is undetermined. Germline values: CDR1 SGHTA, CDR2 FQGTGA. The germline V and J ends were trimmed by 5 bases and 10 bases, with 15 bases remaining between them. There are 13 residues in the CDR3. The CDR3 reads CASSPFQSNEQFF. The CDR3 bases are TGTGCCAGCAGCCCCTTTCAGTCGAACGAGCAGTTCTTC.

The chain recombines TRBV28 with TRBJ2-7; D is undetermined. V shed 2 bases and J shed 3 bases, with 11 bases lying between them. Germline V lookup: CDR1 MDHEN, CDR2 SYDVKM. CDR3 size: 14 residues. This CDR3 is CASSLVSVLYEQYF. CDR3 DNA sequence: TGTGCCAGCAGTTTAGTCTCGGTCCTCTACGAGCAGTACTTC.

J is TRBJ2-5 and V is TRBV19; 8 bases match TRBD1. The CDR3 runs to 13 residues. V was clipped by 6 bases and J by 5 bases; unmatched bases: 5. The germline CDR1 and CDR2 sequences are LNHDA and SQIVND (reference sequence). DNA for the CDR3: TGTGCCAGTAGGAGCAGGGGGCAGGAGACCCAGTACTTC. It translates to CASRSRGQETQYF.

The gene calls are TRBV7-9 and TRBJ2-7; the D gene is possibly TRBD2 (7 bases). The CDR3 contains 15 residues. Looked up from germline, CDR1 is SEHNR and CDR2 is FQNEAQ (reference sequence). Trimming left V 5 bases short and J 3 bases short, with 17 bases between. CDR3 region: CASSPLADSFYEQYF. The CDR3 DNA reads as TGTGCCAGCAGCCCCCTAGCGGACAGCTTCTACGAGCAGTACTTC.

The V gene is TRBV5-5, the J gene TRBJ1-1; D not certain. The CDR3 runs 14 residues. Germline assignment: CDR1 SGHKS and CDR2 YYEKEE (reference sequence). The V gene lost 4 bases and the J gene lost 5 bases, with 15 bases spanning the gap. CDR3 loop: CASSPLAGKTEAFF. CDR3 DNA sequence: TGTGCCAGCAGCCCCCTGGCGGGGAAGACTGAAGCTTTCTTT.

The chain has TRBV5-1 and TRBJ1-6; no clear D gene. This CDR3 comprises 15 residues. V shed 3 bases and J shed 10 bases, with 17 bases lying between them. CDR1 is SGHRS and CDR2 is YFSETQ in the germline V gene. CDR3 sequence reads: CASSYTAPGGSPLHF. CDR3 bases: TGCGCCAGCAGCTATACGGCTCCGGGAGGCTCACCCCTCCACTTT.

CDR3 in amino acids: CASSLRRGRETQYF. CDR3 bases: TGTGCCAGCAGCTTGAGGCGGGGGAGGGAGACCCAGTACTTC. The chain has TRBV5-4 and TRBJ2-5, with 7 bases that match TRBD2. The CDR3 consists of 14 residues. Germline CDR1 SGHNT, CDR2 YYREEE (reference sequence). V dropped 1 base and J dropped 5; count of bases not matched to a gene: 5.

The table lists this clone with a count of one. The rearrangement links TRBV4-2 to TRBJ1-6; no clear D gene. Germline V gene lookup returns CDR1 LGHNA and CDR2 YNFKEQ. V lost 0 bases and J lost 9, with 12 bases in between. The CDR3 loop spans 15 amino acids. CDR3 loop: CASSQDSGQASPLHF. CDR3 nucleotide sequence: TGTGCCAGCAGCCAAGATTCTGGTCAGGCTTCACCCCTCCACTTT.

The chain couples TRBV19 to TRBJ2-7; unclear D gene. This CDR3 comprises 15 residues. Trimming took off 4 bases at V and 0 bases at J, with 13 bases between the two ends. Germline V gene data show CDR1 as LNHDA and CDR2 as SQIVND (reference sequence). The CDR3 spells CASSKTRPVSYEQYF. The CDR3 DNA is TGTGCCAGTAGTAAGACACGACCCGTCTCCTACGAGCAGTACTTC.

This chain links TRBV28 with TRBJ2-2, with TRBD1 matching over 10 bases. Germline loops: CDR1 MDHEN, CDR2 SYDVKM. The CDR3 totals 15 residues. J lost 6 bases, V lost 5 bases, and 6 bases had no gene match. CDR3 sequence: CASSNRQGAAGELFF. In nucleotides, the CDR3 is TGTGCCAGCAGTAATCGACAGGGGGCCGCCGGGGAGCTGTTTTTT. Combining the CDR3 with reference TRBV28 and TRBJ2-2 gives the whole variable domain DVKVTQSSRYLVKRTGEKVFLECVQDMDHENMFWYRQDPGLGLRLIYFSYDVKMKEKGDIPEGYSVSREKKERFSLILESASTNQTSMYLCASSNRQGAAGELFFGEGSRLTVL.